This T cell receptor beta chain was observed in a study of blood T cell repertoires in COVID-19. Repertoires were generated with immunoSEQ multiplex PCR, while TCRdb's copy carries only in-frame clones and drops some. The sample yields over 20,000 clones, about 82% seen once. The V gene lost 1 base and the J gene lost 3 bases, with 13 bases spanning the gap. Germline V gives CDR1 LNHDA, CDR2 SQIVND (reference sequence). The CDR3 contains 15 residues. The receptor was derived from a human donor with active COVID-19. The donor label of this sample is uncertain. Sequencing was performed on peripheral blood. The chain employs TRBV19 and TRBJ2-7; maybe TRBD1 (6 bases). Here the CDR3 reads CASSIAERQVYEQYF. The CDR3 DNA reads as TGTGCCAGTAGTATAGCCGAGAGACAGGTCTACGAGCAGTACTTC.